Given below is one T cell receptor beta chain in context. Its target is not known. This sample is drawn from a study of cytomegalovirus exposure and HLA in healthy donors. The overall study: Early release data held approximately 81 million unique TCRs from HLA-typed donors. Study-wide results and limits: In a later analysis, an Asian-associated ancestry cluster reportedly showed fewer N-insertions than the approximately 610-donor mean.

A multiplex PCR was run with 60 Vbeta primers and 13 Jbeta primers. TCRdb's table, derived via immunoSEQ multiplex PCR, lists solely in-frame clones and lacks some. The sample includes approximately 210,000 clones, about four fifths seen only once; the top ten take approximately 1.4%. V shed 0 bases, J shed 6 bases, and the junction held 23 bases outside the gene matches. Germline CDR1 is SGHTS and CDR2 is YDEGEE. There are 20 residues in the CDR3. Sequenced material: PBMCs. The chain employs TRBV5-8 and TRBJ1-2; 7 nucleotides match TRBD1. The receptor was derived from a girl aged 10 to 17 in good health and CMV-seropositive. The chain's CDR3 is CASSLGITGWSATGIDGYTF. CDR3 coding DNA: TGTGCCAGCAGCTTGGGTATAACGGGTTGGTCGGCGACAGGGATAGATGGCTACACCTTC.